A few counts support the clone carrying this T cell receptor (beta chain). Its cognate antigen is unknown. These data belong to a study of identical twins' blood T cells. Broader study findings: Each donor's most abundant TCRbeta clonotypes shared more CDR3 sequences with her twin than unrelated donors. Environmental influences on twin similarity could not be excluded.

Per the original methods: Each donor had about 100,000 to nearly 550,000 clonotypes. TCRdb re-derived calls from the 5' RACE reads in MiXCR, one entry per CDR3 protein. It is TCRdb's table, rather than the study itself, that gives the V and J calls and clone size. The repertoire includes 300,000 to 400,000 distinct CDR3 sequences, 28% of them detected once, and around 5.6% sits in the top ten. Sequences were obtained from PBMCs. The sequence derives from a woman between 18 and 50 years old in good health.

CDR3 residues: CASSLNAGGLSEQFF. The CDR3 DNA sequence: TGTGCCAGCAGCTTAAATGCGGGGGGGCTCAGTGAGCAGTTCTTC. The gene calls are TRBV7-9 and TRBJ2-1, with 9 bases fitting TRBD2. The CDR3 totals 15 residues. The V and J ends lost 2 bases and 9 bases, in that order; junction bases with no gene match: 8. Germline assignment: CDR1 SEHNR and CDR2 FQNEAQ (reference sequence).